The 11 T cell receptor beta chains below come from one sample, sequenced in a study of blood T cells in healthy people across ages. A sample-barcoded 5' primer and a J-beta primer mix were used in a second PCR of roughly 7 to 12 cycles. A single record per CDR3 protein comes from TCRdb applying MiXCR to the 5' RACE reads. The repertoire holds 710,000 or so distinct CDR3 sequences, with approximately 30% as singletons. Sequences were obtained from blood. These receptors were collected from a woman older than 75 in good health.

This clonotype was counted between two and nine times. J is TRBJ1-1 and V is TRBV7-2; D might be TRBD1 (6 bases). The CDR3 has 14 residues. Trimming took 5 bases from V and 4 from J, leaving 14 bases between them. CDR1 and CDR2 (germline): SGHTA, FQGNSA. The CDR3 loop reads CASSHRDSGTEAFF. Written as DNA, the CDR3 is TGTGCCAGCAGCCACAGGGATAGCGGCACTGAAGCTTTCTTT.

The rearrangement uses TRBV18 and TRBJ2-1; D possibly corresponds to TRBD1 (6 bases). Germline CDR1 KGHSH, CDR2 LQKENI. The CDR3 has 16 amino acids. Trimming removed 2 bases from V and 8 bases from J, with 19 bases in between. CDR3 protein: CASSPIRNQGRDEQFF. The CDR3 DNA follows: TGTGCCAGCTCACCAATAAGGAACCAGGGGCGGGATGAGCAGTTCTTC.

Many counts were recorded for this clonotype. The chain links TRBV20-1 to TRBJ1-5; D possibly corresponds to TRBD1 (5 bases). This CDR3 region has 14 residues. CDR1 DFQATT and CDR2 SNEGSKA come from the germline V gene (reference sequence). The V and J ends lost 6 bases and 0 bases respectively, with 12 bases between them. The CDR3 loop reads CSATTVYSNQPQHF. For the CDR3, the DNA is TGCAGTGCCACGACAGTGTATAGCAATCAGCCCCAGCATTTT.

This clonotype was observed many times. The rearrangement joins TRBV20-1 to TRBJ2-3; 14 nucleotides match TRBD2. Germline CDR1 and CDR2: DFQATT and SNEGSKA (reference sequence). Trimming cost V 6 bases and J 2 bases; bases outside gene matches: 4. The length of the CDR3 is 15 residues. The CDR3 DNA is TGCAGTGCCAGACTAGCGGGGGGGAACACAGATACGCAGTATTTT. Translated: CSARLAGGNTDTQYF.

There are many counts of this clonotype. V and J are TRBV5-1 and TRBJ2-6; a weak D match, TRBD1 (6 bases). V was cut by 0 bases and J by 2 bases, with 12 bases left in between. The CDR3 is 17 residues long. Germline CDR1 is SGHRS and CDR2 is YFSETQ. CDR3 residues: CASSLASSGAGANVLTF. The CDR3 DNA follows: TGCGCCAGCAGCTTGGCCTCGTCAGGGGCTGGGGCCAACGTCCTGACTTTC. The full variable domain, completed using reference TRBV5-1 and TRBJ2-6, is KAGVTQTPRYLIKTRGQQVTLSCSPISGHRSVSWYQQTPGQGLQFLFEYFSETQRNKGNFPGRFSGRQFSNSRSEMNVSTLELGDSALYLCASSLASSGAGANVLTFGAGSRLTVL.

This rearrangement joins TRBV2 to TRBJ1-1; possible D gene TRBD1, 5 bases. Trimming removed 0 bases from V and 1 base from J, with 9 bases in between. This CDR3 region has 15 residues. Germline CDR1 is SNHLY and CDR2 is FYNNEI. The CDR3 bases are TGTGCCAGCAGTGAAGCGCCGGGGGGGAACACTGAAGCTTTCTTT. Translating it yields CASSEAPGGNTEAFF.

The count of this clonotype is one. This could be a read error, since a much larger clone is one nucleotide away. The chain employs TRBV9 and TRBJ1-5; no reliable D call. The germline CDR1 and CDR2 sequences are SGDLS and YYNGEE. CDR3 length equals 15 residues. In nucleotides, the CDR3 is TGTGCCAGCAGCGTATCTTCCTTCACCAATCAGCCCCGGCATTTT. Its translation: CASSVSSFTNQPRHF. The complete variable domain, with remaining parts taken from reference TRBV9 and TRBJ1-5, reads DSGVTQTPKHLITATGQRVTLRCSPRSGDLSVYWYQQSLDQGLQFLIQYYNGEERAKGNILERFSAQQFPDLHSELNLSSLELGDSALYFCASSVSSFTNQPRHFGDGTRLSIL.

Turning to this clonotype: Sequence at one end of the junction differs from germline and may be a read error. The J gene is TRBJ1-2, the V gene TRBV10-3; 7 bases align to TRBD1. The germline CDR1 and CDR2 sequences are ENHRY and SYGVKD. The CDR3 spans 14 residues. DNA for the CDR3: TGTGCCATCAGCTCGGACAGGTCCTCTTATGGCAACACCTTC. Translation: CAISSDRSSYGNTF.

Regarding this clonotype: The junction does not match germline at one end; this may be a read error. The DNA for the CDR3 is TGTACCATCAGCGAAACAGGGGGCCGTAACTATGGCTACACCTTC. Translation gives CTISETGGRNYGYTF. The chain recombines TRBV10-3 with TRBJ1-2, with TRBD1 matching 9 bases. CDR1 and CDR2 (germline): ENHRY, SYGVKD. The CDR3 has 15 amino acids.

This clonotype was observed many times. This sequence joins TRBV20-1 and TRBJ2-4; D is possibly TRBD1 (6 bases). V shed 2 bases and J shed 0 bases, with 14 bases lying between them. The CDR3 has 16 amino acids. Germline V gene data show CDR1 as DFQATT and CDR2 as SNEGSKA (reference sequence). The CDR3 region has the DNA TGCAGTGCTAGAATACAGGGCATGTTAGCCAAAAACATTCAGTACTTC. Its translation: CSARIQGMLAKNIQYF.

This clonotype was counted many times. This chain uses TRBV2 with TRBJ2-1; D is possibly TRBD1 (5 bases). In germline, CDR1 is SNHLY, CDR2 FYNNEI. There are 15 residues in the CDR3. V was cut by 3 bases and J by 0 bases, with 9 bases left in between. CDR3 loop: CASSEAGSSYNEQFF. CDR3 DNA: TGTGCCAGCAGTGAGGCAGGGTCCTCCTACAATGAGCAGTTCTTC.